The sequence of this T cell receptor beta chain was determined in a study of shared T cell receptors in the human thymus. TCRdb's copy holds only in-frame clones and misses some; the assay was immunoSEQ multiplex PCR. The sample includes about 730,000 clones, 80% to 90% of them seen just once. Per the germline V gene, CDR1 is MNHEY and CDR2 is SVGAGI. The CDR3 runs to 15 residues. Trimming took 2 bases from V and 0 from J, leaving 10 bases between them. In addition, the sample was reused for a study of human thymus T cells. That source notes: Infants served as donors; they were healthy and Finnish and were having corrective surgery for congenital heart defects. The authors found apparently biased V and J gene usage in thymic and blood repertoires.

The sample was thymocytes. This chain uses TRBV6-5 with TRBJ1-2; D is undetermined. This clonotype was obtained from a girl younger than two with a congenital heart defect. CDR3 DNA sequence: TGTGCCAGCAGTTACGATCGACATACTAACTATGGCTACACCTTC. Protein: CASSYDRHTNYGYTF.